This TCR beta chain emerged from a study of cytomegalovirus exposure and HLA in healthy donors. This table comes from immunoSEQ multiplex PCR, and its TCRdb copy is limited to in-frame clones, with some not included. Of about 160,000 clones listed, 86% were seen once; the top ten hold approximately 5%. Trimming left V 5 bases short and J 4 bases short, with 14 bases between. The CDR3 totals 14 residues. Germline CDR1 SGHTA, CDR2 FQGNSA. The genes are TRBV7-2 and TRBJ1-1, with D uncertain. Sequenced sample: PBMCs. The sequence derives from a woman in her twenties or thirties in good health and CMV-seronegative. The CDR3 here is CASSDPGGGTEAFF. Here the CDR3 DNA reads TGTGCCAGCAGCGACCCTGGTGGCGGCACTGAAGCTTTCTTT.